Below, 23 T cell receptor beta chains from the same sample are listed, as sequenced in a study of blood T cell repertoires in COVID-19. Profiling relied on immunoSEQ multiplex PCR, and the TCRdb table lists in-frame clones only, not all of them. The data show around 200,000 clones, with 80% to 90% seen just once and around 2.2% held by the top ten. Input material: peripheral blood. The receptors derive from a woman aged 45-65 years with acute or convalescent COVID-19.

V gene TRBV7-2 combines with J gene TRBJ1-2, with D maybe TRBD1 (5 bases). Trimming shortened V by 7 bases and J by 7 bases, and 19 bases separated the two germline ends. Germline V lookup: CDR1 SGHTA, CDR2 FQGNSA. The CDR3 length is 14 residues. CDR3 in DNA: TGTGCCAGCACCCCGGGGGGTGGAATGAGTGGCTACACCTTC. Its protein is CASTPGGGMSGYTF.

The CDR3 spells CASSIKDRGPNEKLFF. The CDR3 DNA is TGTGCCAGCAGCATAAAAGACAGGGGCCCTAATGAAAAACTGTTTTTT. The V call is TRBV7-9, the J call TRBJ1-4; TRBD1 matches at 8 bases. The ends lost 5 bases at V and 3 bases at J; junction bases unmatched: 8. The germline V gene encodes CDR1 SEHNR and CDR2 FQNEAQ (reference sequence). The CDR3 runs 16 residues.

In its sample, this clone was seen once. The chain has TRBV11-3 and TRBJ2-3; tentatively, D is TRBD1 (5 bases). This CDR3 spans 13 amino acids. Trimming took 0 bases from V and 5 from J, leaving 6 bases between them. Looked up from germline, CDR1 is SGHNT and CDR2 is YENEEA. As DNA, the CDR3 is TGTGCCAGCAGCTTAGACAGGGAAGATACGCAGTATTTT. Translation gives CASSLDREDTQYF.

The chain recombines TRBV30 with TRBJ1-2, with 7 nucleotides matching TRBD1. The CDR3 extends over 14 amino acids. Germline CDR1 GTSNPN, CDR2 SVGIG (reference sequence). V dropped 3 bases and J dropped 6; count of bases not matched to a gene: 10. CDR3 sequence reads: CAWSPDRLHNGYTF. DNA for the CDR3: TGTGCCTGGAGCCCGGACAGGTTGCATAATGGCTACACCTTC.

V is TRBV5-1 and J is TRBJ1-2; 10 nucleotides match TRBD1. Germline CDR1 reads SGHRS; CDR2 reads YFSETQ. With 0 bases clipped from V and 10 bases from J, the junction kept 18 bases outside the gene matches. The CDR3 contains 18 residues. CDR3 loop: CASSLASGTGDIVAAYTF. The CDR3 region has the DNA TGCGCCAGCAGCTTGGCCTCCGGGACAGGGGATATCGTAGCCGCCTACACCTTC.

The chain carries TRBV14 and TRBJ1-2; 8 bases align to TRBD1. Germline V gene data show CDR1 as SGHDN and CDR2 as FVKESK. The CDR3 is 14 residues long. Trimming removed 3 bases from V and 7 bases from J; junction bases left unmatched: 7. CDR3 coding DNA: TGTGCCAGCAGCCACAGTACAGGGGGGAGTGGCTACACCTTC. As protein: CASSHSTGGSGYTF. The variable domain in full, completed from reference TRBV14 and TRBJ1-2, reads EAGVTQFPSHSVIEKGQTVTLRCDPISGHDNLYWYRRVMGKEIKFLLHFVKESKQDESGMPNNRFLAERTGGTYSTLKVQPAELEDSGVYFCASSHSTGGSGYTFGSGTRLTVV.

V and J are TRBV11-1 and TRBJ1-1, with D possibly matching TRBD1 (6 bases). Trimming pared 6 bases from V and 5 bases from J, leaving 10 bases between. Per the germline V gene, CDR1 is SGHAT and CDR2 is FQDESV (reference sequence). This CDR3 contains 12 residues. DNA for the CDR3: TGTGCCAGCAGTCTCGACAGGACTGAAGCTTTCTTT. Translated: CASSLDRTEAFF.

This clone was counted once. V usage is TRBV7-6 and J usage is TRBJ1-2; possibly TRBD1 for D (5 bases). In germline, CDR1 is SGHVS, CDR2 FNYEAQ. Trimming took 4 bases from V and 6 from J, leaving 12 bases between them. The CDR3 covers 13 residues. CDR3 amino acids: CASSSRGDHGYTF. In nucleotides, the CDR3 is TGTGCCAGCAGCTCAAGGGGCGATCATGGCTACACCTTC. Full variable domain (rest looked up from reference TRBV7-6 and TRBJ1-2): GAGVSQSPRYKVTKRGQDVALRCDPISGHVSLYWYRQALGQGPEFLTYFNYEAQQDKSGLPNDRFSAERPEGSISTLTIQRTEQRDSAMYRCASSSRGDHGYTFGSGTRLTVV.

V is TRBV14 and J is TRBJ1-3, with no clear D. V gave up 0 bases and J gave up 0 bases, with 12 bases separating them. Per the germline V gene, CDR1 is SGHDN and CDR2 is FVKESK. The CDR3 loop spans 17 amino acids. CDR3: CASSQERGLSSGNTIYF. The CDR3 nucleotides read TGTGCCAGCAGCCAAGAAAGAGGGTTAAGCTCTGGAAACACCATATATTTT.

V is TRBV11-2 and J is TRBJ2-3, with 9 bases fitting TRBD2. Germline CDR1 reads SGHAT; CDR2 reads FQNNGV. The CDR3 spans 16 residues. The J segment lost 1 base and the V segment lost 2 bases, leaving 4 bases of the junction unmatched. CDR3 sequence: CASSLYAGGGTDTQYF. The CDR3 DNA reads as TGTGCCAGCAGCTTATATGCGGGAGGGGGCACAGATACGCAGTATTTT.

V and J are TRBV25-1 and TRBJ1-5; maybe TRBD1 (5 bases). Deletions cut 6 bases from V and 6 bases from J, with 21 bases between. Germline CDR1 reads MGHDK; CDR2 reads SYGVNS. The CDR3 runs to 16 residues. The CDR3 nucleotides are TGTGCCAGCAGAGGAGGGAAGGACCTGGGGCCTCAGCCCCAGCATTTT. This codes for CASRGGKDLGPQPQHF.

This chain uses TRBV18 with TRBJ2-7; 8 bases line up with TRBD1. This CDR3 spans 13 amino acids. The ends lost 2 bases at V and 4 bases at J; junction bases unmatched: 1. Per the germline V gene, CDR1 is KGHSH and CDR2 is LQKENI. The CDR3 sequence is CASSPRTGYEQYF. The CDR3 coding sequence is TGTGCCAGCTCACCAAGGACAGGGTACGAGCAGTACTTC.

V gene TRBV25-1 combines with J gene TRBJ2-1; 9 bases fit TRBD1. This CDR3 region has 13 residues. Germline V gene sequence: CDR1 MGHDK, CDR2 SYGVNS. The junction had 2 bases not matched to a gene; V was cut back by 4 bases and J by 7 bases. The CDR3 region has the DNA TGTGCCAGCAGTGGGGACAGGGCAAATGAGCAGTTCTTC. The encoded protein is CASSGDRANEQFF. The full variable domain, its missing parts supplied by reference TRBV25-1 and TRBJ2-1, is EADIYQTPRYLVIGTGKKITLECSQTMGHDKMYWYQQDPGMELHLIHYSYGVNSTEKGDLSSESTVSRIRTEHFPLTLESARPSHTSQYLCASSGDRANEQFFGPGTRLTVL.

The chain has TRBV5-1 and TRBJ2-3, with 8 bases matching TRBD1. The germline CDR1 and CDR2 sequences are SGHRS and YFSETQ. CDR3 length: 15 amino acids. Trimming at V came to 4 bases and at J to 4 bases, leaving 8 bases not matched to a gene. CDR3 nucleotides: TGCGCCAGCAGCGCCGTACCCAGGGGGCCAGATACGCAGTATTTT. Encoded protein: CASSAVPRGPDTQYF. Using reference TRBV5-1 and TRBJ2-3 for the parts outside the CDR3, the full variable domain is KAGVTQTPRYLIKTRGQQVTLSCSPISGHRSVSWYQQTPGQGLQFLFEYFSETQRNKGNFPGRFSGRQFSNSRSEMNVSTLELGDSALYLCASSAVPRGPDTQYFGPGTRLTVL.

This clone was seen a single time. This rearrangement joins TRBV6-2 or TRBV6-3 to TRBJ2-7; 13 bases agree with TRBD2. V lost 2 bases, J lost 3 bases, and 4 bases stayed unmatched. Germline V gene lookup returns CDR1 MNHEY and CDR2 SVGEGT. This CDR3 spans 16 amino acids. The CDR3 DNA reads as TGTGCCAGCAGTTACACTGGACTAGCGGGAGACTACGAGCAGTACTTC. It encodes CASSYTGLAGDYEQYF.

The V gene is TRBV11-2, the J gene TRBJ1-1; D unclear. V gave up 4 bases and J gave up 6 bases, with 12 bases separating them. The V gene's germline CDR1 is SGHAT and CDR2 FQNNGV. This CDR3 contains 13 residues. Here the CDR3 reads CASSSVAEAEAFF. CDR3 DNA: TGTGCCAGCAGCTCGGTCGCGGAGGCTGAAGCTTTCTTT.

The rearrangement links TRBV6-5 to TRBJ2-4; 9 bases align to TRBD2. V dropped 0 bases and J dropped 8; count of bases not matched to a gene: 5. The germline gives CDR1 MNHEY, CDR2 SVGAGI. This CDR3 has 15 residues. CDR3 sequence: CASSYSIAGDDIQYF. CDR3 in DNA: TGTGCCAGCAGTTACTCAATAGCGGGAGACGACATTCAGTACTTC.

This chain joins TRBV11-3 and TRBJ1-2; TRBD1 aligns across 9 bases. This CDR3 is 16 amino acids long. The germline gives CDR1 SGHNT, CDR2 YENEEA. Germline trimming cut 4 bases from V and 0 bases from J; bases unmatched to any gene: 6. The CDR3 DNA follows: TGTGCCAGCAGCTCAGACAGGGGGAAATCTAACTATGGCTACACCTTC. Translated: CASSSDRGKSNYGYTF.

This chain uses TRBV29-1 with TRBJ2-2; TRBD1 aligns across 7 bases. The V segment lost 7 bases and the J segment 6 bases; nucleotides outside the gene matches: 8. Germline V CDR1 and CDR2: SQVTM, ANQGSEA. The CDR3 has 13 residues. The CDR3 reads CSGSQGSAGELFF. The CDR3 DNA sequence: TGCAGCGGCTCACAGGGGTCGGCCGGGGAGCTGTTTTTT.

The chain recombines TRBV18 with TRBJ2-2; possible D gene TRBD1, 5 bases. The CDR3 length is 13 residues. Germline V gene lookup returns CDR1 KGHSH and CDR2 LQKENI. The V gene lost 2 bases and the J gene lost 7 bases, with 8 bases spanning the gap. The CDR3 nucleotides read TGTGCCAGCTCACCAGCCAGGGACGGGGAGCTGTTTTTT. It encodes CASSPARDGELFF.

V usage is TRBV10-3 and J usage is TRBJ2-1; tentatively, D is TRBD2 (6 bases). Germline V gene sequence: CDR1 ENHRY, CDR2 SYGVKD. V dropped 8 bases and J dropped 4 bases, with 9 bases sitting between them. CDR3 length: 12 amino acids. The CDR3 DNA follows: TGTGCCATCCTGGGACTGTACAATGAGCAGTTCTTC. Protein sequence: CAILGLYNEQFF.

The chain is built from TRBV6-5 and TRBJ2-7; TRBD2 is a possible D gene (6 bases). The germline gives CDR1 MNHEY, CDR2 SVGAGI. This CDR3 spans 14 amino acids. The V end lost 7 bases, the J end lost 0 bases, and 13 bases lay between the germline ends. This CDR3 is CASTKDGSSYEQYF. The CDR3 DNA is TGTGCCAGCACCAAAGACGGGAGCTCCTACGAGCAGTACTTC.

The chain recombines TRBV7-2 with TRBJ1-6; TRBD1 is a possible D gene (6 bases). V was shortened by 5 bases and J by 8 bases, with 13 bases between the two germline ends. CDR1 SGHTA and CDR2 FQGNSA come from the germline V gene. CDR3 length: 14 amino acids. The CDR3 DNA reads as TGTGCCAGCAGCCCCCAAGGGGGGGATTCACCCCTCCACTTT. Translated, it gives CASSPQGGDSPLHF.